A selection of T cell receptor beta chains follows, all from one sample in a study of cytomegalovirus exposure and HLA in healthy donors. Produced via immunoSEQ multiplex PCR; TCRdb's table is partial and in-frame only. The profile covers roughly 190,000 clones, with 70% to 80% appearing a single time and around 1.9% taken by the ten largest. Material: PBMCs. The receptors come from a woman in her thirties in good health and CMV-seropositive. CDR3s leave out the opening cysteine and the closing phenylalanine or tryptophan.

CDR3 protein: ATDRAGSSGANVLT; V gene: TRBV6-6
CDR3 protein: ASLPATSGGRETQY; V gene: TRBV2
CDR3 protein: AWMVRAYNSPLH; V gene: TRBV30
CDR3 protein: ASSLTSGSLETQY; V gene: TRBV7-9
CDR3 protein: ASSSPSREETQY; V gene: TRBV6-5
CDR3 protein: ASSQDPAGGSTDTQY; V gene: TRBV4-3
CDR3 protein: ASSLIGQGGYGYT; V gene: TRBV7-9
CDR3 protein: ASSPTETENSPLH; V gene: TRBV18
CDR3 protein: AWSVPGPETQY; V gene: TRBV30
CDR3 protein: ASSRVSSTYNEQF; V gene: TRBV5-6
CDR3 protein: ASSDPGTGQETQY; V gene: TRBV10-1
CDR3 protein: ASSFWLEGREQF; V gene: TRBV27
CDR3 protein: ASSPLGRFEQF; V gene: TRBV21-1
CDR3 protein: ASGPSGRGGADTQY; V gene: TRBV12-5
CDR3 protein: SVETVRQGSYEQY; V gene: TRBV29-1
CDR3 protein: AWRPQGAVQPQH; V gene: TRBV30
CDR3 protein: ASSRVGAGGYEQY; V gene: TRBV19
CDR3 protein: SVEDPGPRAYNEQF; V gene: TRBV29-1
CDR3 protein: ASSQAYQETQY; V gene: TRBV7-2
CDR3 protein: ASSFLGAYGYT; V gene: TRBV7-9
CDR3 protein: ASSGKGTLNTEAF; V gene: TRBV2
CDR3 protein: ASNNMRQPQETQY; V gene: TRBV7-6
CDR3 protein: ASSLLGFNYGYT; V gene: TRBV7-2
CDR3 protein: ASSVDRDTEAF; V gene: TRBV7-7
CDR3 protein: AWSPGGVEAF; V gene: TRBV30
CDR3 protein: ASSGTVNQPQH; V gene: TRBV18
CDR3 protein: AISGLAGGPGGTGELF; V gene: TRBV10-3
CDR3 protein: ASSIGASKNYGYT; V gene: TRBV19
CDR3 protein: ASRGQGGIQPQH; V gene: TRBV2
CDR3 protein: ASSLAVRGSPLH; V gene: TRBV5-1
CDR3 protein: ASSYLQGRYEQY; V gene: TRBV28
CDR3 protein: ASSDRVSNEKLF; V gene: TRBV7-9
CDR3 protein: ASSQDQGAVNEKLF; V gene: TRBV4-3
CDR3 protein: ASRARDYEQY; V gene: TRBV2
CDR3 protein: ATTHGQVNQPQH; V gene: TRBV10-3
CDR3 protein: ASTEGLGGGTDTQY; V gene: TRBV2
CDR3 protein: ASSFGTREQY; V gene: TRBV7-9
CDR3 protein: ASRWGQGSFETQY; V gene: TRBV5-8
CDR3 protein: ATSRDGAGETQY; V gene: TRBV15
CDR3 protein: ASSVDRLAGAGDTQY; V gene: TRBV9
CDR3 protein: ASSQDLKGITF; V gene: TRBV14
CDR3 protein: AWSVGTGVEKLF; V gene: TRBV30
CDR3 protein: ASSKTSGRLGDTQY; V gene: TRBV5-1
CDR3 protein: ATLAGPSDTQY; V gene: TRBV10-3
CDR3 protein: ASSGNAGTGGENEQF; V gene: TRBV10-1
CDR3 protein: ASSARVIRSYEQY; V gene: TRBV2
CDR3 protein: ASSGLSGANVLT; V gene: TRBV11-2
CDR3 protein: ASSLYLTTRETQY; V gene: TRBV27
CDR3 protein: ATSRGGRGDEQF; V gene: TRBV15
CDR3 protein: ASGLTGGVATNSPLH; V gene: TRBV19
CDR3 protein: ASSLLGAASSYNEQF; V gene: TRBV7-9
CDR3 protein: ASSLFTSGRSYNEQF; V gene: TRBV9
CDR3 protein: ASGLVTRTGLGSYSNQPQH; V gene: TRBV12-5
CDR3 protein: ASSESQAYEQY; V gene: TRBV2
CDR3 protein: AWSVLLLSGYT; V gene: TRBV30
CDR3 protein: ASSAGTVATNEKLF; V gene: TRBV2
CDR3 protein: ASSQEGRRGDAF; V gene: TRBV4-1
CDR3 protein: ASSLAPAGRPAEQY; V gene: TRBV5-5